This T cell receptor beta chain stems from a study of OX40 agonist ivuxolimab in advanced cancers. As for the study more broadly: Ivuxolimab was a fully human IgG2 agonistic monoclonal antibody targeting the costimulatory receptor OX40 (CD134). In the dose-escalation cohort, 82.7% of patients were male, and the mean age was approximately 60 years, with a range of roughly 20 to 80. Among the approximately 50 dose-escalation patients, about 20 had hepatocellular carcinoma, about 15 melanoma, 9 renal cell carcinoma and 9 head and neck cancer. Patients were allowed to have had prior anti-PD-1, anti-PD-L1 or anti-CTLA-4 therapy, and 40% to 45% of the dose-escalation patients had been treated with checkpoint inhibitors. Intravenous ivuxolimab was administered to patients every 2 weeks at six dose levels: 0.01, 0.1, 0.3, 1.5, 3 and 10 mg/kg. The paper reports the monotherapy dose-escalation portion (N of about 54 patients) of the phase I ivuxolimab trial. Partial responses were achieved by three dose-escalation patients, of whom one had hepatocellular carcinoma and two had cutaneous melanoma. The purpose of peripheral TCRbeta sequencing was to test whether ivuxolimab changed TCR sequence diversity and led to clonal T-cell expansion.

To sequence the TCRbeta CDR3 region, genomic DNA was isolated from the sorted cells. The immunoSEQ Assay was used for sequencing of TCRbeta CDR3 regions. As stored in TCRdb, this immuneACCESS dataset retains in-frame rearrangements with V and J assigned. A fraction of the clones does not appear; measured against another copy, unresolved V genes explain less than half of the discrepancy, and the remainder lacks a known reason. The sample table shows 70,000 to 80,000 clones, and around 90% are seen once. The ten largest clones capture 1.3% of the sample. This clone was seen only once. Its specific antigen is unknown. The sample holds no much larger clone one base away, and base qualities are not on file. V is cut back by 6 bases and J by 2 bases, with 5 bases in the junction unmatched. The CDR3 starts with the cysteine, ends with the phenylalanine, and has 14 residues. This entry keeps only the CDR3 DNA: 42 bases, framed from base 1. From the germline V gene, CDR1 is MNHEY and CDR2 is SVGAGI.

The paper's findings and limits, for the study overall: The antigen specificity of the clonally expanded peripheral T cells was not determined. Partial responders in the 0.1-3.0 mg/kg groups had among the lowest normalized peripheral clonal expansion, especially among CD8+ T cells. After ivuxolimab, expanded clones were on average more numerous among CD8+ T cells than among CD4+ T cells. Low levels of normalized T-cell clonal expansion were also seen in some patients who did not respond. At doses of 0.1 to 3.0 mg/kg, clonal expansion of both CD4+ and CD8+ T cells in blood was seen between baseline and week 6.

The trial excluded patients who had a history of autoimmune disease or who were on systemic immunosuppression. In every dose cohort, peripheral blood was drawn for TCR sequencing at baseline, cycle 4 day 1, and cycle 7 day 1. The samples were drawn from a first-in-human, open-label, multicenter phase I dose-escalation trial of ivuxolimab. Adults with locally advanced or metastatic melanoma, renal cell carcinoma, hepatocellular carcinoma or head and neck squamous cell carcinoma were enrolled in the trial. CD4+ and CD8+ T cells were sorted separately from peripheral blood before TCR sequencing. The sample here was CD4+ or CD8+ T cells sorted from blood, taken in a trial of the OX40 agonist ivuxolimab. Here the chain combines TRBV6-5 and TRBJ2-7; 9 junctional bases match TRBD1. The source is an adult with an advanced solid tumor such as melanoma, head and neck, liver or kidney cancer. Here is the DNA: TGTGCCAGCAGCTCCAGGACAGGGGCCTACGAGCAGTACTTC. Translated, this gives CASSSRTGAYEQYF.